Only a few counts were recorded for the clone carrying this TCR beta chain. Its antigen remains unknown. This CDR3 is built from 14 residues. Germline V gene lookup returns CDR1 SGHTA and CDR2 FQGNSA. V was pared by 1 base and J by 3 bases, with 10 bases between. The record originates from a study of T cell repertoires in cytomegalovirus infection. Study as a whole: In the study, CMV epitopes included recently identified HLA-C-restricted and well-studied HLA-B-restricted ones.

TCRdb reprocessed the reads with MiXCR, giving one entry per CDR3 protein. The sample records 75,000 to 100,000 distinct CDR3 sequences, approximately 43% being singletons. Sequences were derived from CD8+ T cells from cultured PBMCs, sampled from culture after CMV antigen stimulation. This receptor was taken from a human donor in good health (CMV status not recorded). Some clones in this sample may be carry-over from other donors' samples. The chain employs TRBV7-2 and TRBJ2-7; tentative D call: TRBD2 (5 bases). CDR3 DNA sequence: TGTGCCAGCAGCTTAGGGACTTGGAACTACGAGCAGTACTTC. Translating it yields CASSLGTWNYEQYF.